A selection of T cell receptor beta chains follows, all from one sample in a study of shared clonotypes between healthy human individuals. The data were produced by immunoSEQ multiplex PCR, yet TCRdb's version contains in-frame clones alone and is incomplete. The sample lists roughly 490,000 clones; less than 80% were seen once. Sequenced: PBMCs. These receptors came from a woman between 40 and 55 years old in good health. Some clones in this sample may be carry-over from other donors' samples. Both conserved end residues are trimmed from each CDR3.

j_call v_call cdr3_aa
TRBJ1-2 TRBV4-1 ASSQPGGQRASRGYT
TRBJ1-2 TRBV25-1 ASSVYGYGYT
TRBJ2-3 TRBV9 ASSAEQSTDTQY
TRBJ1-5 TRBV5-5 ASSDWSNQPQH
TRBJ2-5 TRBV9 ASSVGGGRETQY
TRBJ1-5 TRBV5-6 ASSSRDRGSNQPQH
TRBJ2-1 TRBV9 ASSVVWVAGDHNEQF
TRBJ2-3 TRBV5-4 ASSIGLAEADTQY
TRBJ2-5 TRBV10-3 AMPSKETQY
TRBJ2-7 TRBV4-1 ASSQAIAGAYEQY
TRBJ2-3 TRBV7-9 ASSQRARADTDTQY
TRBJ2-5 TRBV10-3 AIGEHYQETQY
TRBJ2-1 TRBV15 ATSRDSKPNEQF
TRBJ1-5 TRBV28 ASRPPGPIGLQPQH
TRBJ2-5 TRBV30 AWSVRVQETQY
TRBJ2-2 TRBV7-3 ASSLTFGSTGELF
TRBJ2-1 TRBV11-3 ASSSGQDYNEQF
TRBJ2-1 TRBV7-6 ASSSGAYNEQF
TRBJ1-2 TRBV14 ASSQAGWQTYGYT
TRBJ2-2 TRBV18 ASSATGGDTGELF
TRBJ1-4 TRBV5-1 ASSLAGTGANEKLF
TRBJ2-7 TRBV19 ASSTGHPPSPYEQY